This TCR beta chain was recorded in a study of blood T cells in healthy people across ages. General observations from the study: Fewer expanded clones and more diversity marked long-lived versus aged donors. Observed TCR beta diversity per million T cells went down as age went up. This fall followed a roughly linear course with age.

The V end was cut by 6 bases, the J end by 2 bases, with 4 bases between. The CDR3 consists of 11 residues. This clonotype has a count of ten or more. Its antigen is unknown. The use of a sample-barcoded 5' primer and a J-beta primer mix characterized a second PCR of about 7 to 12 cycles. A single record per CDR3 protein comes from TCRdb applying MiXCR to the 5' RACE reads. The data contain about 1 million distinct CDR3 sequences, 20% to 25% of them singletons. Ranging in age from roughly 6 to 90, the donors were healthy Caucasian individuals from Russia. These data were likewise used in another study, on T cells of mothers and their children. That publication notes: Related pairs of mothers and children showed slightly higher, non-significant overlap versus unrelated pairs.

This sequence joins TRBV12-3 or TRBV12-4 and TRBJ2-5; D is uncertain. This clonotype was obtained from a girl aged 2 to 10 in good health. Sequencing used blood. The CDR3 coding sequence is TGTGCCAGCAGGGGACAAGAGACCCAGTACTTC. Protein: CASRGQETQYF.